These T cell receptor beta chains were read from a single sample in a study of identifying expanded T cells in peripheral blood. The protocol was immunoSEQ multiplex PCR, while the TCRdb copy is restricted to in-frame clones and leaves out a portion. The table includes approximately 58,000 clones, approximately 89% detected once. Source material: blood. The receptors originated from a person aged 18 to 70 in good health. The CDR3 runs from the conserved cysteine through the conserved F or W. Fields, in order: J gene, clone size, D gene, V gene, CDR3 protein, CDR3 DNA. D genes are given only for firm matches. The size of a clone is reported for some rows only, either as once, few or many, or as a class for expanded clones.

J gene: TRBJ2-1; clone size: -; D gene: TRBD2; V gene: TRBV7-2; CDR3 protein: CASSLITSGEGEQFF; CDR3 DNA: TGTGCCAGCAGCTTGATAACTAGCGGGGAGGGTGAGCAGTTCTTC
J gene: TRBJ2-2; clone size: once; D gene: -; V gene: TRBV19; CDR3 protein: CASVQGNTGELFF; CDR3 DNA: TGTGCCAGTGTCCAGGGAAACACCGGGGAGCTGTTTTTT
J gene: TRBJ2-5; clone size: once; D gene: TRBD1; V gene: TRBV28; CDR3 protein: CASSLPHGTGTETQYF; CDR3 DNA: TGTGCCAGCAGTTTACCCCATGGGACAGGGACGGAGACCCAGTACTTC
J gene: TRBJ1-5; clone size: -; D gene: TRBD1; V gene: TRBV25-1; CDR3 protein: CAETGGAICQPQHF; CDR3 DNA: TGTGCCGAAACAGGGGGCGCGATATGTCAGCCCCAGCATTTT
J gene: TRBJ2-7; clone size: -; D gene: TRBD1; V gene: TRBV5-4; CDR3 protein: CASSRKTTGTINEQYF; CDR3 DNA: TGTGCCAGCAGCCGCAAAACGACAGGGACGATAAACGAGCAGTACTTC
J gene: TRBJ2-3; clone size: -; D gene: TRBD2; V gene: TRBV11-2; CDR3 protein: CASSVAGGTQYF; CDR3 DNA: TGTGCCAGCAGCGTAGCGGGGGGTACGCAGTATTTT
J gene: TRBJ1-2; clone size: few; D gene: TRBD1; V gene: TRBV4-3; CDR3 protein: CASSSNRGGYGYTF; CDR3 DNA: TGCGCCAGCAGCTCTAACAGGGGAGGCTATGGCTACACCTTC
J gene: TRBJ2-3; clone size: -; D gene: TRBD2; V gene: TRBV5-1; CDR3 protein: CASSRVGGSGTDTQYF; CDR3 DNA: TGCGCCAGCAGCCGGGTGGGCGGGAGTGGCACAGATACGCAGTATTTT
J gene: TRBJ2-5; clone size: few; D gene: TRBD2; V gene: TRBV28; CDR3 protein: CASTPGLAGETQYF; CDR3 DNA: TGTGCCAGCACACCGGGACTAGCGGGAGAGACCCAGTACTTC
J gene: TRBJ1-1; clone size: -; D gene: -; V gene: TRBV5-6; CDR3 protein: CASSLGPGTPGNTEAFF; CDR3 DNA: TGTGCCAGCAGCCTAGGGCCCGGGACCCCGGGGAACACTGAAGCTTTCTTT
J gene: TRBJ1-3; clone size: -; D gene: -; V gene: TRBV7-8; CDR3 protein: CASSLRASGNTIYF; CDR3 DNA: TGTGCCAGCAGCTTACGAGCCTCTGGAAACACCATATATTTT
J gene: TRBJ2-2; clone size: -; D gene: -; V gene: TRBV7-2; CDR3 protein: CASSLFGSLNTGELFF; CDR3 DNA: TGTGCCAGCAGCTTATTCGGTAGCCTCAACACCGGGGAGCTGTTTTTT
J gene: TRBJ1-1; clone size: -; D gene: -; V gene: TRBV21-1; CDR3 protein: CASSLKLGRGGRRAFF; CDR3 DNA: TGTGCCAGCAGCCTCAAATTAGGGCGGGGAGGGAGAAGGGCTTTCTTT
J gene: TRBJ1-6; clone size: -; D gene: -; V gene: TRBV6-1; CDR3 protein: CASSDLGASSPLHF; CDR3 DNA: TGTGCCAGCAGTGATCTGGGGGCGAGCTCACCCCTCCACTTT
J gene: TRBJ1-6; clone size: -; D gene: -; V gene: TRBV18; CDR3 protein: CASSTSGQGIFSPLHF; CDR3 DNA: TGTGCCAGCTCAACCTCGGGGCAGGGGATCTTCTCACCCCTCCACTTT
J gene: TRBJ1-5; clone size: -; D gene: -; V gene: TRBV5-5; CDR3 protein: CASSLGWDQPQHF; CDR3 DNA: TGTGCCAGCAGCTTGGGATGGGATCAGCCCCAGCATTTT
J gene: TRBJ1-3; clone size: few; D gene: TRBD1; V gene: TRBV30; CDR3 protein: CAWHRDRVSSGNTIYF; CDR3 DNA: TGTGCCTGGCATCGGGACAGGGTCTCCTCTGGAAACACCATATATTTT
J gene: TRBJ1-1; clone size: -; D gene: -; V gene: TRBV6-6; CDR3 protein: CATQAVPNTEAFF; CDR3 DNA: TGTGCCACTCAAGCGGTCCCGAACACTGAAGCTTTCTTT
J gene: TRBJ1-6; clone size: -; D gene: TRBD1; V gene: TRBV30; CDR3 protein: CAWSYDRDSPLHF; CDR3 DNA: TGTGCCTGGAGCTATGACAGGGATTCACCCCTCCACTTT
J gene: TRBJ2-1; clone size: -; D gene: -; V gene: TRBV5-8; CDR3 protein: CASSLDRGANEQFF; CDR3 DNA: TGTGCCAGCAGCTTGGATCGGGGGGCCAATGAGCAGTTCTTC
J gene: TRBJ2-6; clone size: -; D gene: -; V gene: TRBV9; CDR3 protein: CASSTNRVASAGANVLTF; CDR3 DNA: TGTGCCAGCAGCACAAACAGGGTTGCCTCAGCTGGGGCCAACGTCCTGACTTTC
J gene: TRBJ2-1; clone size: -; D gene: -; V gene: TRBV19; CDR3 protein: CASRRRTQGSYNEQFF; CDR3 DNA: TGTGCCAGTAGGCGGAGGACCCAGGGTTCCTACAATGAGCAGTTCTTC
J gene: TRBJ2-6; clone size: -; D gene: -; V gene: TRBV9; CDR3 protein: CASSVAAGHARPVSGANVLTF; CDR3 DNA: TGTGCCAGCAGCGTAGCGGCGGGACACGCCAGACCGGTCTCTGGGGCCAACGTCCTGACTTTC
J gene: TRBJ1-1; clone size: once; D gene: -; V gene: TRBV5-6; CDR3 protein: CASSLDGRENTEAFF; CDR3 DNA: TGTGCCAGCAGCTTGGATGGAAGAGAGAACACTGAAGCTTTCTTT
J gene: TRBJ2-3; clone size: -; D gene: -; V gene: TRBV12-5; CDR3 protein: CASDKPGEPTDTQYF; CDR3 DNA: TGTGCTAGTGACAAACCTGGGGAGCCCACAGATACGCAGTATTTT
J gene: TRBJ2-7; clone size: -; D gene: -; V gene: TRBV28; CDR3 protein: CASSLPPSDLLYEQYF; CDR3 DNA: TGTGCCAGCAGTTTACCCCCCAGCGACCTACTCTACGAGCAGTACTTC
J gene: TRBJ1-2; clone size: -; D gene: -; V gene: TRBV30; CDR3 protein: CASLLMEVNLYGYTF; CDR3 DNA: TGTGCCAGCCTCCTGATGGAAGTAAATCTCTATGGCTACACCTTC
J gene: TRBJ1-2; clone size: once; D gene: -; V gene: TRBV23-1; CDR3 protein: CASSLAPTPNYGYTF; CDR3 DNA: TGCGCCAGCAGTTTAGCCCCGACTCCTAACTATGGCTACACCTTC